This TCR beta chain was sequenced for a study of blood T cells in healthy people across ages. A second roughly 6 to 11 cycle PCR used barcoded and J-beta primers. From the 5' RACE reads, TCRdb called clonotypes with MiXCR, one entry per CDR3 protein. The sample includes 1.5 million to 1.9 million distinct CDR3 sequences, 40% to 45% of them seen just once. Study outcomes and limitations: Investigators viewed diversity estimates from one million T cells as underestimates, the study reported. Naive and antigen-experienced cells could not be conclusively compared, given unsorted PBMCs.

The sample holds a few counts of this clonotype. Antigen specificity is unknown. Germline V gene data show CDR1 as SEHNR and CDR2 as FQNEAQ (reference sequence). V was trimmed by 1 base and J by 6 bases, leaving 7 bases between them. The CDR3 length is 13 residues. V and J are TRBV7-9 and TRBJ2-1; D unresolved. The receptor was isolated from a young woman in good health. Sequencing was performed on blood. The CDR3 DNA sequence: TGTGCCAGCAGCTTAGTTAGGGTCAATGAGCAGTTCTTC. Protein: CASSLVRVNEQFF.